The clone carrying this TCR beta chain appeared once. Trimming took 0 bases from V and 0 from J, leaving 10 bases between them. CDR3 length: 15 residues. Germline V gene lookup returns CDR1 SGHTS and CDR2 YDEGEE. The entry originates in a study of T cell responses to AZD1222 COVID-19 vaccine. The repertoire was sequenced with immunoSEQ multiplex PCR; TCRdb's copy has only in-frame clones and lacks some. Among about 120,000 clones listed, around 86% were seen once. The V gene is TRBV5-8, the J gene TRBJ2-7; D assignment may be TRBD1 or TRBD2 (5 bases each). This sequence originates from an adult in good health. This sample comprised peripheral blood, obtained on day 0 of AZD1222 vaccination. CDR3 DNA: TGTGCCAGCAGCTTGGGGGGGTTTTTCTCCTACGAGCAGTACTTC. This codes for CASSLGGFFSYEQYF.